Each of the 27 T cell receptor beta chains below was sequenced from the same sample in a study of high-grade serous ovarian cancer treatment subgroups. TCRdb's copy holds only in-frame clones and misses some; the assay was immunoSEQ multiplex PCR. Of more than 15,000 clones listed, 75% are singletons. Tumor samples were obtained before definitive surgery or chemotherapy. Input material: tumor tissue. The receptors were sampled from a human donor with high-grade serous ovarian cancer.

This sequence joins TRBV6-5 and TRBJ1-5, with D possibly being TRBD1 (5 bases). V shed 4 bases and J shed 1 base, with 14 bases lying between them. Per the germline V gene, CDR1 is MNHEY and CDR2 is SVGAGI. This CDR3 spans 16 amino acids. CDR3 region: CASSWGGLASNQPQHF. The CDR3 nucleotides read TGTGCCAGCAGTTGGGGGGGGTTGGCGAGCAATCAGCCCCAGCATTTT.

The chain joins TRBV27 to TRBJ2-7; D may be TRBD2 (6 bases). V was cut by 0 bases and J by 3 bases, with 6 bases left in between. This CDR3 spans 13 amino acids. Germline CDR1 and CDR2: MNHEY and SMNVEV (reference sequence). The CDR3 nucleotides read TGTGCCAGCAGTTTATCGGAGGGCTACGAGCAGTACTTC. Residues: CASSLSEGYEQYF.

The chain recombines TRBV11-3 with TRBJ2-1, with 11 positions matching TRBD2. This CDR3 comprises 15 residues. Germline CDR1 reads SGHNT; CDR2 reads YENEEA. J lost 6 bases, V lost 5 bases, and 6 bases had no gene match. The CDR3 sequence is CASSPGTSGFNEQFF. CDR3 DNA sequence: TGTGCCAGCAGCCCCGGGACTAGCGGTTTCAATGAGCAGTTCTTC.

The rearrangement joins TRBV7-8 to TRBJ1-3; D unresolved. CDR1 is SGHVS, CDR2 FQNEAQ, per germline. Trimming shortened V by 5 bases and J by 3 bases, and 11 bases separated the two germline ends. CDR3 size: 14 residues. CDR3 loop: CASSLSAVGNTIYF. The CDR3, as DNA: TGTGCCAGCAGCCTCAGTGCAGTTGGAAACACCATATATTTT.

This clone was recorded only once. This chain links TRBV28 with TRBJ2-1; a weak D match, TRBD2 (6 bases). The CDR3 extends over 15 amino acids. Trimming took 2 bases from V and 6 from J, leaving 14 bases between them. Germline values: CDR1 MDHEN, CDR2 SYDVKM. The CDR3 nucleotides read TGTGCCAGCAGTTTACGACTAGAGGTGTCCAATGAGCAGTTCTTC. Translating it yields CASSLRLEVSNEQFF.

This clone is medium-sized in the sample. This CDR3 is also generated by other DNA sequences in the sample. This chain uses TRBV7-9 with TRBJ1-5; D possibly corresponds to TRBD1 (6 bases). The CDR3 is made up of 14 amino acids. Germline CDR1 SEHNR, CDR2 FQNEAQ (reference sequence). V was cut by 6 bases and J by 3 bases, with 12 bases left in between. Here the CDR3 DNA reads TGTGCCAGCAGTACAGGGATTTCCAATCAGCCCCAGCATTTT. The encoded protein is CASSTGISNQPQHF.

The J gene is TRBJ2-2, the V gene TRBV12-5; no reliable D call. CDR1 and CDR2 from the germline V gene are LGHNT and FRNRAP. The CDR3 consists of 12 residues. The V and J ends lost 6 bases and 2 bases respectively, with 4 bases between them. CDR3 DNA sequence: TGTGCTAGTGGGTTAAACACCGGGGAGCTGTTTTTT. It specifies CASGLNTGELFF.

V usage is TRBV5-8 and J usage is TRBJ2-2, with unresolved D. CDR3 length equals 15 residues. Trimming stripped 4 bases from V and 7 bases from J, with 17 bases between. Germline loops: CDR1 SGHTS, CDR2 YDEGEE. CDR3 sequence (DNA): TGTGCCAGCAGCCCAACGACTCCCCGCGGCGGGGAGCTGTTTTTT. Its protein is CASSPTTPRGGELFF.

The V gene is TRBV27, the J gene TRBJ2-7, with D perhaps matching TRBD2 (6 bases). The CDR3 is 15 residues long. Germline CDR1 is MNHEY and CDR2 is SMNVEV (reference sequence). V was pared by 0 bases and J by 2 bases, with 11 bases between. CDR3 in amino acids: CASSLSGLLTYEQYF. The CDR3 DNA sequence: TGTGCCAGCAGTTTATCCGGACTACTCACCTACGAGCAGTACTTC.

The chain is built from TRBV2 and TRBJ1-1; D is possibly TRBD1 (6 bases). CDR3 size: 10 residues. Germline CDR1 reads SNHLY; CDR2 reads FYNNEI. For the CDR3, the DNA is TGTGCAGGGGGGAACACTGAAGCTTTCTTT. The encoded protein is CAGGNTEAFF.

This chain joins TRBV5-8 and TRBJ1-4; D gene ambiguous. The length of the CDR3 is 14 residues. Trimming cost V 0 bases and J 8 bases, with 11 bases left between them. Germline assignment: CDR1 SGHTS and CDR2 YDEGEE. CDR3 loop: CASSLAGVKEKLFF. The CDR3 bases are TGTGCCAGCAGCTTGGCTGGGGTGAAGGAAAAACTGTTTTTT.

The chain links TRBV5-4 to TRBJ2-3; D might be TRBD1 (5 bases). This CDR3 region has 15 residues. V gave up 0 bases and J gave up 9 bases, with 17 bases separating them. Germline assignment: CDR1 SGHNT and CDR2 YYREEE (reference sequence). The CDR3 nucleotides read TGTGCCAGCAGCTTGGATCAGTCGACCCACAGGACGCAGTATTTT. This sequence encodes CASSLDQSTHRTQYF.

This sequence joins TRBV7-9 and TRBJ1-1, with D unclear. V lost 5 bases to trimming and J lost 0 bases, with 10 bases between them. This CDR3 is built from 14 residues. Germline lookup yields CDR1 SEHNR and CDR2 FQNEAQ (reference sequence). The CDR3 DNA reads TGTGCCAGCAGCCAAGGGCAGCTGAACACTGAAGCTTTCTTT. Translated, it gives CASSQGQLNTEAFF.

This rearrangement joins TRBV7-2 to TRBJ1-1, with 7 bases fitting TRBD1. This CDR3 region has 14 residues. From germline, CDR1 is SGHTA and CDR2 FQGNSA. V was clipped by 7 bases and J by 0 bases; unmatched bases: 5. The CDR3 is CASKTGQMNTEAFF. In DNA form, the CDR3 reads TGTGCCAGCAAAACGGGACAGATGAACACTGAAGCTTTCTTT.

The chain couples TRBV7-6 to TRBJ2-7; 8 positions match TRBD1. CDR3 length: 14 residues. Per germline, CDR1 SGHVS and CDR2 FNYEAQ. Unmatched junction bases numbered 7, after V lost 5 bases and J lost 4 bases. The CDR3 DNA reads as TGTGCCAGCAGCCCAGACGACAGGGGTTACGAGCAGTACTTC. This gives the protein CASSPDDRGYEQYF.

The rearrangement links TRBV5-3 to TRBJ2-7; D call uncertain. TRBV5-3 is assigned to the ORF class and has an uncertain function. Between the trimmed V and J ends, which lost 6 bases and 4 bases, there was a span of 2 bases. CDR3 size: 9 residues. In DNA, the CDR3 is TGTGCCAGAATATACGAGCAGTACTTC. This translates into CARIYEQYF.

This chain links TRBV6-4 with TRBJ2-7; 9 bases line up with TRBD1. V trimming: 6 bases; J trimming: 7 bases; junction bases outside the gene matches: 13. Germline V gene lookup returns CDR1 MRHNA and CDR2 SNTAGT. The CDR3 consists of 15 residues. This CDR3 is CASSLPGTGLREQYF. The CDR3 DNA is TGTGCCAGCAGCCTACCCGGGACAGGGCTTCGGGAGCAGTACTTC.

The chain uses TRBV9 and TRBJ2-5; 9 bases match TRBD2. Losses at the gene ends were 0 bases for V and 3 bases for J; bases not matched to a gene: 9. CDR1 and CDR2 (germline): SGDLS, YYNGEE. This CDR3 comprises 17 residues. The CDR3 region is CASSVGGASGIKETQYF. The CDR3 DNA reads TGTGCCAGCAGCGTAGGAGGGGCTAGCGGGATAAAAGAGACCCAGTACTTC.

The gene calls are TRBV11-3 and TRBJ2-1, with 12 nucleotides matching TRBD2. Germline V gene sequence: CDR1 SGHNT, CDR2 YENEEA. With 0 bases clipped from V and 4 bases from J, the junction kept 7 bases outside the gene matches. This CDR3 comprises 18 residues. The CDR3 here is CASSLEGLAGGAYNEQFF. As DNA, the CDR3 is TGTGCCAGCAGCTTAGAGGGGCTAGCGGGAGGGGCTTACAATGAGCAGTTCTTC.

This clone appeared a few times. V is TRBV25-1 and J is TRBJ1-1; unclear D gene. The CDR3 is made up of 12 amino acids. The V gene lost 1 base and the J gene lost 10 bases, with 10 bases spanning the gap. CDR1 is MGHDK and CDR2 is SYGVNS in the germline V gene. The chain's CDR3 is CASSELGKVAFF. The CDR3 bases are TGTGCCAGCAGTGAATTGGGGAAGGTAGCTTTCTTT. Full variable domain (outside the CDR3, taken from reference TRBV25-1 and TRBJ1-1): EADIYQTPRYLVIGTGKKITLECSQTMGHDKMYWYQQDPGMELHLIHYSYGVNSTEKGDLSSESTVSRIRTEHFPLTLESARPSHTSQYLCASSELGKVAFFGQGTRLTVV.

V and J are TRBV11-3 and TRBJ2-2, with D possibly TRBD1 on 5 matching bases. Germline-derived CDR1 and CDR2 are SGHNT and YENEEA. The CDR3 contains 15 residues. Trimming took off 4 bases at V and 4 bases at J, with 13 bases between the two ends. The CDR3 reads CASSSRVMGTGELFF. In nucleotides, the CDR3 is TGTGCCAGCAGCTCCAGGGTGATGGGCACCGGGGAGCTGTTTTTT.

This clone has just one count. This CDR3 reads CAWSQGGFTDTQYF. CDR3 DNA: TGTGCCTGGAGTCAGGGGGGGTTCACAGATACGCAGTATTTT. This chain joins TRBV30 and TRBJ2-3; D is perhaps TRBD1 or TRBD2 (7 bases each). V dropped 2 bases and J dropped 2 bases, with 11 bases sitting between them. CDR1 is GTSNPN and CDR2 is SVGIG in the germline V gene (reference sequence). The CDR3 totals 14 residues.

This clone appeared once. The chain uses TRBV28 and TRBJ2-7, with 9 nucleotides matching TRBD1. In germline, CDR1 is MDHEN, CDR2 SYDVKM. The CDR3 totals 15 residues. The V segment lost 4 bases and the J segment 5 bases; nucleotides outside the gene matches: 9. CDR3 region: CASSSPGTGTHEQYF. CDR3 bases: TGTGCCAGCAGTTCCCCCGGGACAGGGACCCACGAGCAGTACTTC.

This clone was counted a single time. The rearrangement uses TRBV6-5 and TRBJ1-5; the D gene is possibly TRBD1 (5 bases). The CDR3 spans 14 residues. The V gene lost 7 bases and the J gene lost 0 bases, with 10 bases spanning the gap. Germline values: CDR1 MNHEY, CDR2 SVGAGI. CDR3 loop: CASKIRGSNQPQHF. The CDR3 DNA reads as TGTGCCAGCAAAATAAGGGGTAGCAATCAGCCCCAGCATTTT.

The J gene is TRBJ2-7, the V gene TRBV28, with D possibly called TRBD1 or TRBD2 (5 bases each). Per germline, CDR1 MDHEN and CDR2 SYDVKM. The CDR3 consists of 14 residues. Trimming cost V 4 bases and J 3 bases, with 13 bases left between them. The CDR3 coding sequence is TGTGCCAGCAGTTCTCCGGGACGGTTCTACGAGCAGTACTTC. Translated: CASSSPGRFYEQYF.

V gene TRBV13 combines with J gene TRBJ2-2; no reliable D call. The V gene's germline CDR1 is PRHDT and CDR2 FYEKMQ (reference sequence). The CDR3 has 16 residues. V was pared by 2 bases and J by 0 bases, with 10 bases between. The CDR3 DNA follows: TGTGCCAGCAGCTTAAGTCGGCTGCCGAACACCGGGGAGCTGTTTTTT. Translated: CASSLSRLPNTGELFF.

This chain uses TRBV27 with TRBJ2-5, with a weak D call TRBD2 (6 bases). With 10 bases removed from V and 9 bases from J, the gap between germline ends came to 12 bases. Germline V gene sequence: CDR1 MNHEY, CDR2 SMNVEV (reference sequence). The CDR3 totals 10 residues. The CDR3 region is CATGPGAQYF. For the CDR3, the DNA is TGTGCCACCGGACCGGGGGCCCAGTACTTC.